Each of the 12 T cell receptor beta chains below was sequenced from the same sample in a study of prognosis after radiotherapy for stage I lung cancer (dated by TCRdb to the early 2020s). Sequenced using an Illumina HiSeq 3000. Two rounds of multiplex PCR on genomic DNA were used to amplify the TCR beta CDR3 region. The first PCR round used primers specific to each TRBV and TRBJ gene, with sequences filed in Chinese patent CN105087789A. Through fastp at Q25 and MiXCR, TCRdb rebuilt clones from the public reads, retaining in-frame beta chains. Every CDR3 protein is listed once, alongside the most common genes and DNA of its rows. The sample data list approximately 35,000 distinct CDR3 sequences, and less than 40% of these were observed just once. The ten largest clones capture 16% of the sample. The input for sequencing was PBMCs, taken before or after stereotactic body radiation therapy (not recorded which). The source is a donor at least 50 years old with non-small cell lung cancer.

About this clonotype: A much larger clone lies one base from this, so it may be a read error. V gene TRBV19 combines with J gene TRBJ2-5; 11 positions match TRBD1. Germline V CDR1 and CDR2: LNHDA, SQIVND (reference sequence). The CDR3 consists of 16 residues. CDR3 coding DNA: TGTGACAGTAGTATAAGGGGGACAGGGGGTCTGGAGACCCAGTACTTC. This codes for CDSSIRGTGGLETQYF.

Points on this clonotype: A much larger clone differs from this one at a single base, so this may be a read error. The CDR3 does not end in the conserved phenylalanine or tryptophan, so this is likely a read error. This chain uses TRBV29-1 with TRBJ1-1; TRBD1 matches 7 bases. The CDR3 is made up of 14 amino acids. V lost 3 bases to trimming and J lost 4 bases; unmatched junction nucleotides: 8. Germline CDR1 is SQVTM and CDR2 is ANQGSEA. The CDR3 spells CSVEAGGFFTEAFL. The CDR3 nucleotides are TGCAGCGTTGAGGCAGGGGGTTTTTTCACTGAAGCTTTCCTT.

Concerning this clonotype: This clone may be a read error of a much larger clone one base away. V is TRBV18 and J is TRBJ2-1, with 9 positions matching TRBD2. The CDR3 consists of 15 residues. V shed 0 bases, J shed 9 bases, and the junction held 6 bases outside the gene matches. From germline, CDR1 is KGHSH and CDR2 LQKENI. The CDR3 DNA reads TGTGCCAGCTCACCACCGGCTAGCGGGGACCTTGAGCAGTTCTTC. Protein sequence: CASSPPASGDLEQFF.

With respect to this clonotype: A far bigger clonotype differs at one base, so this is likely a read error. This rearrangement joins TRBV6-2 or TRBV6-3 to TRBJ2-7; tentatively, D is TRBD1 or TRBD2 (5 bases each). The J call is uncertain, as TRBJ2-5 better fits the DNA end. The CDR3 is 16 residues long. Per the germline V gene, CDR1 is MNHEY and CDR2 is SVGEGT. The CDR3 DNA sequence: TGTGCCAGCAGTGGGGCGGCCCTGGGAGTTCGGGAGACCCAGTACTTC. Amino acids: CASSGAALGVRETQYF.

There are many counts of this clonotype. One end of the junction varies from germline; a read error may be responsible. The chain uses TRBV7-7 and TRBJ2-5; D possibly matches TRBD1 or TRBD2 (7 bases each). Per germline, CDR1 SSHAT and CDR2 FNYEAQ (reference sequence). This CDR3 comprises 15 residues. CDR3 DNA sequence: TGTGCTAGCAGCTTAGGGGCAGGGGGGGAAGAGACCCAGTACTTC. Translating gives CASSLGAGGEETQYF.

This clonotype was observed at least ten times. The chain links TRBV12-3 or TRBV12-4 to TRBJ1-4; D remains unclear. Trimming removed 1 base from V and 7 bases from J, with 10 bases in between. The CDR3 runs 14 residues. CDR3 DNA sequence: TGTGCCAGCAGTTTAGGACCGTGGGGTGAAAAACTGTTTTTT. This codes for CASSLGPWGEKLFF.

There are many counts of this clonotype. This sequence joins TRBV12-3 or TRBV12-4 and TRBJ1-5, with D tentatively TRBD1 (5 bases). The CDR3 is 17 amino acids. V shed 5 bases and J shed 1 base, with 18 bases lying between them. This chain's CDR3 is CASSRTRDLGSNQPQHF. The DNA for the CDR3 is TGTGCCAGCAGTCGCACCCGGGACCTTGGGAGCAATCAGCCCCAGCATTTT.

This clonotype was counted many times. The chain links TRBV24-1 to TRBJ2-1; 9 nucleotides align to TRBD1. Unmatched junction bases numbered 6, after V lost 3 bases and J lost 4 bases. CDR1 is KGHDR and CDR2 is SFDVKD in the germline V gene. The CDR3 is 16 residues long. Here the CDR3 DNA reads TGTGCCACCAGTGATGGGGGGACAGGGCCGTACAATGAGCAGTTCTTC. The encoded protein is CATSDGGTGPYNEQFF.

This clonotype has a count of ten or more. A much bigger clone sits one base away, suggesting this may be a read error. The V call is TRBV6-1, the J call TRBJ2-2; D might be TRBD2 (5 bases). The CDR3 spans 13 residues. Germline V gene sequence: CDR1 MNHNS, CDR2 SASEGT. CDR3 sequence reads: CVSSGLAGGELFF. The CDR3, as DNA: TGTGTCAGCAGCGGCCTAGCAGGCGGGGAGCTGTTTTTT.

This clonotype came up once. This chain links TRBV19 with TRBJ1-1; tentative D call: TRBD1 (5 bases). The CDR3 covers 16 residues. Trimming cost V 1 base and J 11 bases, with 23 bases left between them. Germline V gives CDR1 LNHDA, CDR2 SQIVND (reference sequence). The CDR3 is CASSIGGSGPTGPAFF. In DNA form, the CDR3 reads TGTGCCAGTAGTATAGGTGGGTCGGGACCCACCGGCCCTGCTTTCTTT.

As regards this clonotype: Possible read error: a much larger clone is one base away. The chain uses TRBV7-3 and TRBJ2-6; a weak D match, TRBD1 (5 bases). The germline gives CDR1 SGHTA, CDR2 FQGTGA. This CDR3 has 13 amino acids. The CDR3: CASSLAGANVMTF. The CDR3 DNA is TGTGCCAGCAGCTTAGCTGGGGCCAACGTCATGACTTTC.

Judged by abundance, this clonotype is medium-sized. The chain couples TRBV27 to TRBJ1-1; D ambiguous. The V gene's germline CDR1 is MNHEY and CDR2 SMNVEV (reference sequence). The CDR3 totals 11 residues. Trimming left V 6 bases short and J 10 bases short, with 12 bases between. CDR3: CASSRGLAAFF. The CDR3 bases are TGTGCCAGCAGCCGCGGACTGGCAGCTTTCTTT.